The text below deals with one T cell receptor (beta chain). The sample comes from a study of tumor-infiltrating lymphocytes in primary liver carcinoma. Alongside blood RNA obtained from unsorted whole blood, germline DNA was also extracted. The authors made TCR beta cDNA from 500 ng total RNA with a constant-region primer. Three-round nested multiplex PCR performed with slightly modified ARM-PCR produced the TCR beta libraries. Use of TRBV1-TRBV30 forward primers with a C-beta reverse primer characterized the first two PCR rounds, which lasted roughly 9 cycles each. MiXCR, applied by TCRdb to the multiplex PCR reads, yields one record per CDR3 protein. The sample includes hundreds of thousands of distinct CDR3 sequences, more than 55% of them seen just once. This CDR3 is built from 15 residues. V was pared by 5 bases and J by 0 bases, with 8 bases between. Per germline, CDR1 MNHNY and CDR2 SVGAGI (reference sequence).

The sequenced sample consisted of peripheral blood. The chain joins TRBV6-6 to TRBJ1-6; D is undetermined. The source of this sequence is a man aged 40-50 years with primary liver carcinoma and hepatitis B virus infection. DNA of the CDR3: TGTGCCAGCAGTCAACCAGGCTCCTATAATTCACCCCTCCACTTT. As protein: CASSQPGSYNSPLHF.